One sample yielded the 27 T cell receptor beta chains listed below, sequenced in a study of cytotoxic CD8 clonotypes in ibrutinib-treated CLL. Here immunoSEQ multiplex PCR was the method, and the copy in TCRdb shows in-frame clones only, minus some. This table has 160,000 or so clones, roughly 77% appearing once. Sequencing used PBMCs, obtained after 12 months of ibrutinib treatment. The receptor source for this set is a human donor with chronic lymphocytic leukemia.

V and J are TRBV2 and TRBJ1-1; D not certain. Per germline, CDR1 SNHLY and CDR2 FYNNEI. The CDR3 is made up of 13 amino acids. Trimming removed 2 bases at V and 1 base at J, with 5 bases between. CDR3 protein: CASSEHTNTEAFF. CDR3 sequence (DNA): TGTGCCAGCAGTGAACATACGAACACTGAAGCTTTCTTT.

The CDR3 DNA reads as TGTGCCAGCTCACCACCGGGACTAGCGGGAAAGAATGAGCAGTTCTTC. It is translated as CASSPPGLAGKNEQFF. The V call is TRBV18, the J call TRBJ2-1, with TRBD2 matching over 13 bases. Germline CDR1 is KGHSH and CDR2 is LQKENI. V shed 0 bases and J 7 bases; nucleotides not matched to a gene: 3. The CDR3 spans 16 residues. The full variable domain, completed using reference TRBV18 and TRBJ2-1, is NAGVMQNPRHLVRRRGQEARLRCSPMKGHSHVYWYRQLPEEGLKFMVYLQKENIIDESGMPKERFSAEFPKEGPSILRIQQVVRGDSAAYFCASSPPGLAGKNEQFFGPGTRLTVL.

This clone was counted once. The chain employs TRBV6-1 and TRBJ2-7; possibly TRBD1 for D (6 bases). The V gene lost 5 bases and the J gene lost 1 base, with 15 bases spanning the gap. Germline CDR1 reads MNHNS; CDR2 reads SASEGT. The CDR3 extends over 15 amino acids. CDR3 in amino acids: CASSTPRTASYEQYF. The CDR3 coding sequence is TGTGCCAGCAGTACCCCCCGGACAGCATCCTACGAGCAGTACTTC.

The rearrangement joins TRBV7-2 to TRBJ1-3, with D hard to call. The V end lost 4 bases, the J end lost 0 bases, and 19 bases lay between the germline ends. The V gene's germline CDR1 is SGHTA and CDR2 FQGNSA. The CDR3 extends over 18 amino acids. In DNA, the CDR3 is TGTGCCAGCAGCTCCCTCTCCACGGGGTTCCTCTCTGGAAACACCATATATTTT. Its protein product is CASSSLSTGFLSGNTIYF.

The V and J genes are TRBV9 and TRBJ2-7, with 12 nucleotides matching TRBD2. V dropped 0 bases and J dropped 5; count of bases not matched to a gene: 6. The CDR3 is made up of 16 amino acids. Germline-derived CDR1 and CDR2 are SGDLS and YYNGEE. The CDR3 DNA sequence: TGTGCCAGCAGCGTAGGACTAGCGGGAGTAATGAACGAGCAGTACTTC. It encodes CASSVGLAGVMNEQYF. The full variable domain, completed using reference TRBV9 and TRBJ2-7, is DSGVTQTPKHLITATGQRVTLRCSPRSGDLSVYWYQQSLDQGLQFLIQYYNGEERAKGNILERFSAQQFPDLHSELNLSSLELGDSALYFCASSVGLAGVMNEQYFGPGTRLTVT.

The chain carries TRBV7-2 and TRBJ2-5, with a weak D call TRBD2 (5 bases). Germline CDR1 SGHTA, CDR2 FQGNSA. The CDR3 has 12 residues. V was cut by 7 bases and J by 5 bases, with 11 bases left in between. CDR3 in amino acids: CASKRLAETQYF. In DNA form, the CDR3 reads TGTGCCAGCAAAAGGTTAGCGGAGACCCAGTACTTC. The complete variable domain, with remaining parts taken from reference TRBV7-2 and TRBJ2-5, reads GAGVSQSPSNKVTEKGKDVELRCDPISGHTALYWYRQSLGQGLEFLIYFQGNSAPDKSGLPSDRFSAERTGGSVSTLTIQRTQQEDSAVYLCASKRLAETQYFGPGTRLLVL.

This chain joins TRBV29-1 and TRBJ1-4; 7 positions agree with TRBD1. The CDR3 sequence is 14 residues long. The junction had 9 bases not matched to a gene; V was cut back by 8 bases and J by 3 bases. The germline V gene encodes CDR1 SQVTM and CDR2 ANQGSEA. CDR3 sequence: CSFAGGEANEKLFF. CDR3 in DNA: TGCAGCTTCGCAGGGGGGGAGGCTAATGAAAAACTGTTTTTT.

The chain is built from TRBV7-2 and TRBJ2-6; possible D gene TRBD1, 6 bases. Between the trimmed V and J ends, which lost 3 bases and 4 bases, there was a span of 16 bases. Per the germline V gene, CDR1 is SGHTA and CDR2 is FQGNSA. The CDR3 length is 17 residues. The chain's CDR3 is CASSFYTGWEGANVLTF. In DNA form, the CDR3 reads TGTGCCAGCAGCTTTTACACAGGGTGGGAAGGGGCCAACGTCCTGACTTTC.

The chain has TRBV18 and TRBJ2-5, with 8 bases fitting TRBD1. CDR1 KGHSH and CDR2 LQKENI come from the germline V gene. The CDR3 runs to 15 residues. J gave up 4 bases and V 5 bases, and 9 bases lay outside the gene matches. CDR3 coding DNA: TGTGCCAGCTCAGGACAGGGTTTGCGTGTAGAGACCCAGTACTTC. It encodes CASSGQGLRVETQYF.

This chain links TRBV11-2 with TRBJ2-7, with unresolved D. Germline V lookup: CDR1 SGHAT, CDR2 FQNNGV. Trimming took off 2 bases at V and 2 bases at J, with 7 bases between the two ends. This CDR3 contains 13 residues. The CDR3 bases are TGTGCCAGCAGCTTACCGAATACCTACGAGCAGTACTTC. It codes for CASSLPNTYEQYF.

The J gene is TRBJ2-1, the V gene TRBV2; 13 bases align to TRBD2. V gave up 8 bases and J gave up 1 base; unmatched junction bases: 5. The CDR3 runs 16 residues. Looked up from germline, CDR1 is SNHLY and CDR2 is FYNNEI. This CDR3 is CASAGLAGVSYNEQFF. In DNA form, the CDR3 reads TGTGCCAGCGCCGGACTAGCGGGAGTTTCCTACAATGAGCAGTTCTTC. Using reference TRBV2 and TRBJ2-1 for the parts outside the CDR3, the full variable domain is EPEVTQTPSHQVTQMGQEVILRCVPISNHLYFYWYRQILGQKVEFLVSFYNNEISEKSEIFDDQFSVERPDGSNFTLKIRSTKLEDSAMYFCASAGLAGVSYNEQFFGPGTRLTVL.

The J gene is TRBJ1-1, the V gene TRBV5-1, with D possibly matching TRBD1 (6 bases). Germline V gene sequence: CDR1 SGHRS, CDR2 YFSETQ. V lost 1 base to trimming and J lost 4 bases, with 11 bases between them. There are 14 residues in the CDR3. In DNA, the CDR3 is TGCGCCAGCAGCTTGAGGGAGGGGGGCACTGAAGCTTTCTTT. This gives the protein CASSLREGGTEAFF.

This clone has a handful of counts. The CDR3 here is CASRERGLLIYNEQFF. The CDR3 region has the DNA TGTGCCAGTAGGGAAAGGGGCCTACTTATTTACAATGAGCAGTTCTTC. The chain couples TRBV19 to TRBJ2-1; D may be TRBD1 (5 bases). CDR3 size: 16 residues. CDR1 and CDR2 from the germline V gene are LNHDA and SQIVND (reference sequence). V dropped 6 bases and J dropped 4 bases, with 19 bases sitting between them.

The rearrangement links TRBV6-5 to TRBJ2-7; no reliable D call. The germline V gene encodes CDR1 MNHEY and CDR2 SVGAGI. V shed 6 bases and J shed 2 bases, with 14 bases lying between them. This CDR3 spans 14 amino acids. The CDR3 bases are TGTGCCAGCAGGCGCGGTCGAACAACCTACGAGCAGTACTTC. As protein: CASRRGRTTYEQYF.

This chain links TRBV28 with TRBJ2-7; 11 positions agree with TRBD2. V trimming: 1 base; J trimming: 3 bases; junction bases outside the gene matches: 2. CDR3 size: 15 residues. Germline V gene lookup returns CDR1 MDHEN and CDR2 SYDVKM. The CDR3 region has the DNA TGTGCCAGCAGTTTATTACTAGCGGGAGTCTACGAGCAGTACTTC. Residues: CASSLLLAGVYEQYF.

J is TRBJ2-1 and V is TRBV7-2; 8 bases match TRBD1. Trimming took 7 bases from V and 10 from J; bases not matched to a gene: 15. CDR1 and CDR2 (germline): SGHTA, FQGNSA. The CDR3 is made up of 15 amino acids. The CDR3 DNA reads TGTGCCAGCAACCGTTTCTCGCAGGGGGCCCACGAGCAGTTCTTC. Translated, it gives CASNRFSQGAHEQFF.

In this sample, this clone turned up a few times. This sequence joins TRBV2 and TRBJ1-2; 8 bases are shared with TRBD1. Unmatched junction bases numbered 7, after V lost 4 bases and J lost 6 bases. Germline assignment: CDR1 SNHLY and CDR2 FYNNEI. This CDR3 is built from 14 residues. The DNA for the CDR3 is TGTGCCAGCAGTGTACAACAGGGGGAGAATGGCTACACCTTC. The encoded protein is CASSVQQGENGYTF.

This chain connects TRBV7-6 to TRBJ2-5; D is possibly TRBD1 or TRBD2 (5 bases each). Germline V gene lookup returns CDR1 SGHVS and CDR2 FNYEAQ. The germline V and J ends were trimmed by 0 bases and 4 bases, with 12 bases remaining between them. The CDR3 has 15 amino acids. CDR3 sequence (DNA): TGTGCCAGCAGCTTAGCTACAGCTGGGGGAGAGACCCAGTACTTC. It specifies CASSLATAGGETQYF. Full variable domain (missing parts from reference TRBV7-6 and TRBJ2-5): GAGVSQSPRYKVTKRGQDVALRCDPISGHVSLYWYRQALGQGPEFLTYFNYEAQQDKSGLPNDRFSAERPEGSISTLTIQRTEQRDSAMYRCASSLATAGGETQYFGPGTRLLVL.

The J gene is TRBJ1-2, the V gene TRBV10-3; D gene unclear. Trimming cost V 3 bases and J 8 bases, with 13 bases left between them. The CDR3 runs to 13 residues. Germline V CDR1 and CDR2: ENHRY, SYGVKD. Here the CDR3 DNA reads TGTGCCATCAGTGATAATAATTATCAGGGCTACACCTTC. This gives the protein CAISDNNYQGYTF.

The genes are TRBV10-3 and TRBJ2-3; 9 bases fit TRBD1. Germline-derived CDR1 and CDR2 are ENHRY and SYGVKD. Germline trimming cut 4 bases from V and 5 bases from J; bases unmatched to any gene: 7. The CDR3 consists of 15 residues. The DNA for the CDR3 is TGTGCCATCAGTGCACAGGGGGCGCTGGAAGATACGCAGTATTTT. Encoded protein: CAISAQGALEDTQYF.

The V gene is TRBV6-1, the J gene TRBJ2-1, with a possible D match to TRBD1 (6 bases). This CDR3 has 15 residues. Germline CDR1 and CDR2: MNHNS and SASEGT. Trimming pared 6 bases from V and 6 bases from J, leaving 18 bases between. CDR3 in DNA: TGTGCCAGCAGGGGGGACACGACATTCACCAATGAGCAGTTCTTC. This encodes CASRGDTTFTNEQFF.

The rearrangement links TRBV28 to TRBJ1-1, with 8 bases that match TRBD1. Germline CDR1 reads MDHEN; CDR2 reads SYDVKM. This CDR3 comprises 16 residues. The junction had 7 bases not matched to a gene; V was cut back by 4 bases and J by 0 bases. The CDR3 is CASSSPRDRLNTEAFF. CDR3 sequence (DNA): TGTGCCAGCAGTTCCCCTAGGGACAGGTTGAACACTGAAGCTTTCTTT.

The chain links TRBV28 to TRBJ2-2; 13 nucleotides match TRBD2. The germline CDR1 and CDR2 sequences are MDHEN and SYDVKM. With V trimmed by 5 bases and J by 6 bases, 12 bases remained unmatched. The CDR3 has 18 residues. The CDR3 protein is CASSPLRTSGSVAGELFF. Written as DNA, the CDR3 is TGTGCCAGCAGTCCGTTGAGGACTAGCGGGAGTGTCGCCGGGGAGCTGTTTTTT.

The chain carries TRBV5-6 and TRBJ2-3, with 13 nucleotides matching TRBD2. The germline gives CDR1 SGHDT, CDR2 YYEEEE. V lost 0 bases to trimming and J lost 10 bases; unmatched junction nucleotides: 11. This CDR3 contains 17 residues. CDR3: CASSLGLAGGTGRAQYF. The CDR3 DNA follows: TGTGCCAGCAGCTTGGGACTAGCGGGGGGTACCGGTAGGGCGCAGTATTTT. Filled out from reference TRBV5-6 and TRBJ2-3, the complete variable domain reads DAGVTQSPTHLIKTRGQQVTLRCSPKSGHDTVSWYQQALGQGPQFIFQYYEEEERQRGNFPDRFSGHQFPNYSSELNVNALLLGDSALYLCASSLGLAGGTGRAQYFGPGTRLTVL.

The chain recombines TRBV28 with TRBJ2-3; D gene ambiguous. V lost 7 bases and J 6 bases, leaving 11 bases between the germline ends. The CDR3 is 12 residues long. The germline gives CDR1 MDHEN, CDR2 SYDVKM. As DNA, the CDR3 is TGTGCCAGCACTGGTTCTGCCGATACGCAGTATTTT. It codes for CASTGSADTQYF. Combining the CDR3 with reference TRBV28 and TRBJ2-3 gives the whole variable domain DVKVTQSSRYLVKRTGEKVFLECVQDMDHENMFWYRQDPGLGLRLIYFSYDVKMKEKGDIPEGYSVSREKKERFSLILESASTNQTSMYLCASTGSADTQYFGPGTRLTVL.

The rearrangement uses TRBV6-4 and TRBJ1-2, with 10 bases matching TRBD1. The CDR3 is 16 amino acids. The junction had 12 bases not matched to a gene; V was cut back by 6 bases and J by 5 bases. CDR1 and CDR2 (germline): MRHNA, SNTAGT. The CDR3 protein is CASRQTAGQGSYGYTF. In DNA, the CDR3 is TGTGCCAGCAGACAGACGGCGGGACAGGGGTCGTATGGCTACACCTTC.

The CDR3, as DNA: TGTGCCAGCAGCCCGGGCGGGGGGTCCTACGAGCAGTACTTC. It codes for CASSPGGGSYEQYF. The chain has TRBV2 and TRBJ2-7; 8 bases are shared with TRBD2. CDR1 SNHLY and CDR2 FYNNEI come from the germline V gene. CDR3 length: 14 residues. V lost 6 bases, J lost 1 base, and 5 bases stayed unmatched.